This T cell receptor (beta chain) stems from a study of cytomegalovirus exposure and HLA in healthy donors. Background on the study: HLA-typed donors were the source of about 85 million unique TCRs held in an early data release. General study results and limits: Through in vitro validation, three CMV-associated chains were shown to be specific for CMV antigens.

For this clone: What it binds is unknown.

The PCR employed 60 Vbeta primers together with 13 Jbeta primers. Sequencing was performed with immunoSEQ multiplex PCR; in TCRdb, only in-frame clones are kept and a portion is missing. The sample consists of around 130,000 clones, more than 65% of them appearing once. Trimming at V came to 0 bases and at J to 4 bases, leaving 5 bases not matched to a gene. This CDR3 region has 15 residues. CDR1 is LGHNA and CDR2 is YNFKEQ in the germline V gene. The sequenced sample consisted of PBMCs. This chain uses TRBV4-2 with TRBJ1-1, with TRBD1 matching 7 bases. This receptor was identified in a man in his forties or fifties in good health and CMV-seronegative. The CDR3 spells CASSQETGLPTEAFF. CDR3 DNA sequence: TGTGCCAGCAGCCAAGAGACAGGGCTGCCCACTGAAGCTTTCTTT.